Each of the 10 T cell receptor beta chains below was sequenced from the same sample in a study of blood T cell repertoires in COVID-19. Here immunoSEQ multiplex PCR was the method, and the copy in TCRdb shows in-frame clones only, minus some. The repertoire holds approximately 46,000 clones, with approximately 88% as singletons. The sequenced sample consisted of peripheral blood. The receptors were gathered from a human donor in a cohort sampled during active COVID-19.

The CDR3 DNA sequence: TGTGCCAGCAGCCCGCCGGGACAGGGGCCCTATGAAGCTTTCTTT. Protein product: CASSPPGQGPYEAFF. V is TRBV9 and J is TRBJ1-1; 10 nucleotides agree with TRBD1. From germline, CDR1 is SGDLS and CDR2 YYNGEE. The CDR3 has 15 amino acids. Trimming removed 4 bases from V and 7 bases from J; junction bases left unmatched: 10.

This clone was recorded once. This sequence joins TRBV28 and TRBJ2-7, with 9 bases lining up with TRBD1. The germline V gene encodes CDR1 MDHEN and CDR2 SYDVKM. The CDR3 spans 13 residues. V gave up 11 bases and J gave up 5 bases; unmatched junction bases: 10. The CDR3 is CAVWGQGFHEQYF. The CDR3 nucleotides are TGTGCCGTTTGGGGACAGGGTTTCCACGAGCAGTACTTC. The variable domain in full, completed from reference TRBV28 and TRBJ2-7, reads DVKVTQSSRYLVKRTGEKVFLECVQDMDHENMFWYRQDPGLGLRLIYFSYDVKMKEKGDIPEGYSVSREKKERFSLILESASTNQTSMYLCAVWGQGFHEQYFGPGTRLTVT.

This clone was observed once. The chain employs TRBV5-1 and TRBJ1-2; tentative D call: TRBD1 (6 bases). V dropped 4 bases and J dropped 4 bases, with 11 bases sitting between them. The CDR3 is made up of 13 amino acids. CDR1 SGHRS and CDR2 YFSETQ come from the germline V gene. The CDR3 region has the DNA TGCGCCAGCAGCCTAGGGGGGGCCTATGGCTACACCTTC. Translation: CASSLGGAYGYTF. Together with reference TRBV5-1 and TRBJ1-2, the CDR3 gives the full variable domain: KAGVTQTPRYLIKTRGQQVTLSCSPISGHRSVSWYQQTPGQGLQFLFEYFSETQRNKGNFPGRFSGRQFSNSRSEMNVSTLELGDSALYLCASSLGGAYGYTFGSGTRLTVV.

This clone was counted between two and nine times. The CDR3 loop reads CASSALTGTGPTGELFF. The CDR3 nucleotides are TGTGCCAGCAGCGCCCTAACCGGGACAGGACCCACCGGGGAGCTGTTTTTT. This chain links TRBV9 with TRBJ2-2; TRBD1 aligns across 8 bases. There are 17 residues in the CDR3. V lost 3 bases and J lost 4; bases outside the gene matches: 11. Germline CDR1 SGDLS, CDR2 YYNGEE.

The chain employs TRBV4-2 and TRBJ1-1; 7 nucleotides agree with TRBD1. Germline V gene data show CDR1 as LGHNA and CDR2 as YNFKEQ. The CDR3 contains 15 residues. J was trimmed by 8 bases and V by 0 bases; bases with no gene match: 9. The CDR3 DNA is TGTGCCAGCAGCCAAGAAATGAGGGGGCCAGGGGAAGCTTTCTTT. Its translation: CASSQEMRGPGEAFF.

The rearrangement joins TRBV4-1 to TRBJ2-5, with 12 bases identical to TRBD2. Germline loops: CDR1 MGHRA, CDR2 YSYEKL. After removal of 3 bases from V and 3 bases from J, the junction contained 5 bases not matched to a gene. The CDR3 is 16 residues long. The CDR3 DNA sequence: TGCGCCAGCAGCCACGGACTAGCGGGAAAGAAAGAGACCCAGTACTTC. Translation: CASSHGLAGKKETQYF.

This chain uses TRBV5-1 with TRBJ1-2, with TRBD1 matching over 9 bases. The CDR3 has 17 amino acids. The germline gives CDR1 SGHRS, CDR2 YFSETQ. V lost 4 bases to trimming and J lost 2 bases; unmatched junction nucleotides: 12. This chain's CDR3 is CASSIQPPGQGNYGYTF. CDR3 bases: TGCGCCAGCAGCATCCAACCCCCGGGACAGGGAAACTATGGCTACACCTTC.

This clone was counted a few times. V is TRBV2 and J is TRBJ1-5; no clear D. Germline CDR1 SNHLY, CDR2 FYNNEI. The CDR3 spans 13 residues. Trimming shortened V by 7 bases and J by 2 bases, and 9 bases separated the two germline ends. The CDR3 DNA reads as TGTGCCAGCAACCCCGGGGGCAATCAGCCCCAGCATTTT. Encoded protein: CASNPGGNQPQHF.

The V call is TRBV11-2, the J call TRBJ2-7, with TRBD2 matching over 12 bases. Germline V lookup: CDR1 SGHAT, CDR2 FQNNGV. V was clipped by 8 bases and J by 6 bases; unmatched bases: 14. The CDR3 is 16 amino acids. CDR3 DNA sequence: TGTGCCAGCCGACCCCTAGCGGGAGGGCCTTGGGGCGAGCAGTACTTC. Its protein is CASRPLAGGPWGEQYF. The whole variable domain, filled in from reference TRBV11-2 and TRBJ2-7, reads EAGVAQSPRYKIIEKRQSVAFWCNPISGHATLYWYQQILGQGPKLLIQFQNNGVVDDSQLPKDRFSAERLKGVDSTLKIQPAKLEDSAVYLCASRPLAGGPWGEQYFGPGTRLTVT.

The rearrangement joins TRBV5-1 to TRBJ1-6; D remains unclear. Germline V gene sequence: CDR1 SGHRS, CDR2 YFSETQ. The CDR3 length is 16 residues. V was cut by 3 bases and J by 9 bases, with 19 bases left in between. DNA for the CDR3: TGCGCCAGCAGCTCGGGAAGCGGCAGTCCCGCTTCACCCCTCCACTTT. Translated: CASSSGSGSPASPLHF.